One and the same sample provided the 24 T cell receptor beta chains below, sequenced in a study of identical twins. Via MiXCR, TCRdb re-called the 5' RACE reads, giving one row per CDR3 protein. This table holds a few hundred thousand distinct CDR3 sequences, roughly an eighth found once. These sequences were also reported in another study, on yellow fever vaccine responses in identical twins.

Material for sequencing was CD4+ T cells sorted from blood. The receptors shown here come from a young woman in good health.

This clonotype was detected only a few times. The chain couples TRBV7-9 to TRBJ2-3; the match to TRBD2 covers 10 bases. Looked up from germline, CDR1 is SEHNR and CDR2 is FQNEAQ (reference sequence). CDR3 size: 17 residues. After removal of 4 bases from V and 0 bases from J, the junction contained 7 bases not matched to a gene. CDR3 in amino acids: CASSYASGSTSTDTQYF. CDR3 bases: TGTGCCAGCAGCTACGCTAGCGGGAGTACAAGCACAGATACGCAGTATTTT.

V usage is TRBV15 and J usage is TRBJ2-7; 10 nucleotides line up with TRBD2. Trimming at V came to 1 base and at J to 2 bases, leaving 8 bases not matched to a gene. The germline gives CDR1 LNHNV, CDR2 YYDKDF (reference sequence). The CDR3 is made up of 17 amino acids. In DNA form, the CDR3 reads TGTGCCACCAGCAGAGCCCTGCGACTAGCGGGTACCTACGAGCAGTACTTC. Translating it yields CATSRALRLAGTYEQYF.

This clonotype was detected many times. V gene TRBV18 combines with J gene TRBJ2-5; the D gene is possibly TRBD1 (6 bases). The CDR3 is made up of 13 amino acids. Germline V gives CDR1 KGHSH, CDR2 LQKENI. Trimming took off 6 bases at V and 3 bases at J, with 11 bases between the two ends. As DNA, the CDR3 is TGTGCCAGCTCGGGGGACAAAGAAGAGACCCAGTACTTC. Translated, it gives CASSGDKEETQYF.

This clonotype showed up just a few times. The chain has TRBV6-1 and TRBJ2-7, with D tentatively TRBD1 (6 bases). Trimming removed 6 bases from V and 1 base from J, with 16 bases in between. The CDR3 length is 15 residues. Germline V gene sequence: CDR1 MNHNS, CDR2 SASEGT. CDR3 bases: TGTGCCAGCAGGGGTTGGAGTACAGGGTCCTACGAGCAGTACTTC. This sequence encodes CASRGWSTGSYEQYF.

The chain has TRBV2 and TRBJ2-6, with D possibly TRBD1 on 5 matching bases. The CDR3 totals 13 residues. V lost 7 bases and J lost 4, with 8 bases in between. Germline V gene data show CDR1 as SNHLY and CDR2 as FYNNEI. The CDR3 here is CASTGAGANVLTF. The CDR3, as DNA: TGTGCCAGCACTGGGGCCGGGGCCAACGTCCTGACTTTC.

This clonotype was observed at least ten times. The chain recombines TRBV11-2 with TRBJ2-3, with TRBD1 matching over 10 bases. Trimming removed 5 bases from V and 7 bases from J; junction bases left unmatched: 9. Per germline, CDR1 SGHAT and CDR2 FQNNGV. The CDR3 runs 15 residues. The chain's CDR3 is CASSNMGQGKNTQYF. CDR3 sequence (DNA): TGTGCCAGCAGCAACATGGGACAGGGGAAAAATACGCAGTATTTT.

The chain carries TRBV18 and TRBJ1-1; D possibly corresponds to TRBD1 (5 bases). Trimming shortened V by 3 bases and J by 5 bases, and 13 bases separated the two germline ends. CDR1 KGHSH and CDR2 LQKENI come from the germline V gene. This CDR3 has 14 residues. For the CDR3, the DNA is TGTGCCAGCTCACCCCTTGGAGGGGATACTGAAGCTTTCTTT. Its translation: CASSPLGGDTEAFF.

This clonotype has more than one count but fewer than ten. Germline is not matched at one junction end, which may reflect a read error. This chain connects TRBV28 to TRBJ2-1; maybe TRBD1 (5 bases). Germline V gene sequence: CDR1 MDHEN, CDR2 SYDVKM. The length of the CDR3 is 14 residues. The CDR3 DNA reads as TGCGCCGCTAGGGGATCAGCAGGATACAATGAGCAGTTCTTC. It specifies CAARGSAGYNEQFF.

The chain is built from TRBV7-2 and TRBJ2-1; D gene ambiguous. This CDR3 spans 13 amino acids. Germline V CDR1 and CDR2: SGHTA, FQGNSA. With 5 bases removed from V and 4 bases from J, the gap between germline ends came to 9 bases. The CDR3 DNA reads as TGTGCCAGCAGCCCCCCAAAGTACAATGAGCAGTTCTTC. Protein: CASSPPKYNEQFF.

The rearrangement links TRBV11-1 to TRBJ2-1; D uncertain. The CDR3 has 16 amino acids. The V and J ends lost 0 bases and 0 bases respectively, with 9 bases between them. Germline CDR1 and CDR2: SGHAT and FQDESV (reference sequence). CDR3 region: CASSLARQSSYNEQFF. CDR3 DNA sequence: TGTGCCAGCAGCTTAGCGCGGCAGAGCTCCTACAATGAGCAGTTCTTC.

The V gene is TRBV27, the J gene TRBJ2-2; 8 bases agree with TRBD2. V trimming: 2 bases; J trimming: 4 bases; junction bases outside the gene matches: 9. The CDR3 is 17 residues long. CDR1 and CDR2 from the germline V gene are MNHEY and SMNVEV (reference sequence). The CDR3 region is CASSLKSRGGSTGELFF. The CDR3 DNA sequence: TGTGCCAGCAGTTTAAAGTCACGGGGGGGGAGCACCGGGGAGCTGTTTTTT.

The chain couples TRBV5-1 to TRBJ2-2; D unclear. Germline lookup yields CDR1 SGHRS and CDR2 YFSETQ. CDR3 length: 13 amino acids. V lost 3 bases and J lost 7, with 10 bases in between. DNA for the CDR3: TGCGCCAGCAGCTCAGACTTCAGCGGGGAGCTGTTTTTT. Its protein product is CASSSDFSGELFF.

The chain recombines TRBV6-1 with TRBJ2-3; D remains ambiguous. Germline loops: CDR1 MNHNS, CDR2 SASEGT. V lost 4 bases and J lost 0, with 11 bases in between. CDR3 length: 15 residues. The chain's CDR3 is CASSVVTLSTDTQYF. The CDR3 DNA follows: TGTGCCAGCAGTGTAGTGACCCTTAGCACAGATACGCAGTATTTT.

This clonotype has just a few counts. V is TRBV9 and J is TRBJ2-7; D remains ambiguous. The germline gives CDR1 SGDLS, CDR2 YYNGEE. Trimming left V 0 bases short and J 2 bases short, with 6 bases between. CDR3 length equals 13 residues. This chain's CDR3 is CASSVGLAYEQYF. In DNA form, the CDR3 reads TGTGCCAGCAGCGTAGGTCTGGCCTACGAGCAGTACTTC.

This clonotype has at least ten counts. The rearrangement joins TRBV7-2 to TRBJ2-5; 9 nucleotides match TRBD2. Germline CDR1 and CDR2: SGHTA and FQGNSA. This CDR3 comprises 15 residues. J gave up 2 bases and V 2 bases, and 3 bases lay outside the gene matches. DNA for the CDR3: TGTGCCAGCAGCTTAATGACTAGCGGACAAGAGACCCAGTACTTC. This gives the protein CASSLMTSGQETQYF.

The gene calls are TRBV19 and TRBJ2-7, with 9 bases aligning to TRBD1. Germline trimming cut 5 bases from V and 5 bases from J; bases unmatched to any gene: 4. The length of the CDR3 is 13 residues. The germline V gene encodes CDR1 LNHDA and CDR2 SQIVND (reference sequence). The CDR3 loop is CASSGTGYHEQYF. The CDR3 region has the DNA TGTGCCAGTAGTGGGACAGGGTACCACGAGCAGTACTTC.

The chain carries TRBV29-1 and TRBJ2-1; 10 bases are shared with TRBD1. The V and J ends lost 7 bases and 8 bases, in that order; junction bases with no gene match: 11. This CDR3 comprises 14 residues. CDR1 and CDR2 (germline): SQVTM, ANQGSEA. Written as DNA, the CDR3 is TGCAGCGCCGACAGGGGGCTGGGGACCGATGAGCAGTTCTTC. It specifies CSADRGLGTDEQFF.

This chain links TRBV5-1 with TRBJ2-1; 8 bases fit TRBD2. Germline V lookup: CDR1 SGHRS, CDR2 YFSETQ. The CDR3 has 14 amino acids. Trimming at V came to 2 bases and at J to 8 bases, leaving 6 bases not matched to a gene. As DNA, the CDR3 is TGCGCCAGCAGCTTTCCGGGGGGGCCAGATGAGCAGTTCTTC. This translates into CASSFPGGPDEQFF.

The V and J genes are TRBV6-1 and TRBJ2-1, with 9 bases fitting TRBD1. Germline assignment: CDR1 MNHNS and CDR2 SASEGT. Trimming cost V 6 bases and J 4 bases; bases outside gene matches: 7. This CDR3 comprises 15 residues. The DNA for the CDR3 is TGTGCCAGCAGCCGTAAGACAGGGGGTTACAATGAGCAGTTCTTC. It specifies CASSRKTGGYNEQFF.

The chain links TRBV18 to TRBJ2-7; D is perhaps TRBD1 (5 bases). Germline V gene lookup returns CDR1 KGHSH and CDR2 LQKENI. The ends were cut back, 0 bases at V and 2 bases at J, with 8 bases in the middle. The CDR3 has 14 amino acids. The CDR3 sequence is CASSPPQGTYEQYF. The CDR3 DNA sequence: TGTGCCAGCTCACCACCCCAGGGTACCTACGAGCAGTACTTC.

This clonotype was observed a handful of times. J is TRBJ2-3 and V is TRBV6-5; TRBD2 aligns across 9 bases. Trimming cost V 2 bases and J 4 bases; bases outside gene matches: 7. Germline V gives CDR1 MNHEY, CDR2 SVGAGI. The CDR3 contains 16 residues. The CDR3 DNA sequence: TGTGCCAGCAGTTACCGAGTGGCTAGCGGGGCAGATACGCAGTATTTT. As protein: CASSYRVASGADTQYF.

V usage is TRBV10-3 and J usage is TRBJ2-3, with D perhaps TRBD2 (5 bases). The CDR3 runs to 12 residues. Trimming pared 8 bases from V and 2 bases from J, leaving 8 bases between. CDR1 and CDR2 (germline): ENHRY, SYGVKD. CDR3 nucleotide sequence: TGTGCCATCTCCGGGAACACAGATACGCAGTATTTT. This translates into CAISGNTDTQYF.

This clonotype appeared a few times. This chain uses TRBV18 with TRBJ2-2; maybe TRBD1 (5 bases). Germline V gene data show CDR1 as KGHSH and CDR2 as LQKENI. The V end lost 5 bases, the J end lost 2 bases, and 12 bases lay between the germline ends. The CDR3 has 15 amino acids. The CDR3 loop reads CASSNTGPNTGELFF. The DNA for the CDR3 is TGTGCCAGCTCAAACACAGGACCAAACACCGGGGAGCTGTTTTTT.

The chain carries TRBV3-1 and TRBJ2-4, with D perhaps TRBD1 or TRBD2 (5 bases each). Germline CDR1 reads LGHDT; CDR2 reads YNNKEL (reference sequence). CDR3 length: 17 amino acids. The V gene lost 4 bases and the J gene lost 0 bases, with 16 bases spanning the gap. CDR3 amino acids: CASSPRGQGLAKNIQYF. DNA for the CDR3: TGTGCCAGCAGCCCCCGGGGCCAAGGGCTAGCCAAAAACATTCAGTACTTC.